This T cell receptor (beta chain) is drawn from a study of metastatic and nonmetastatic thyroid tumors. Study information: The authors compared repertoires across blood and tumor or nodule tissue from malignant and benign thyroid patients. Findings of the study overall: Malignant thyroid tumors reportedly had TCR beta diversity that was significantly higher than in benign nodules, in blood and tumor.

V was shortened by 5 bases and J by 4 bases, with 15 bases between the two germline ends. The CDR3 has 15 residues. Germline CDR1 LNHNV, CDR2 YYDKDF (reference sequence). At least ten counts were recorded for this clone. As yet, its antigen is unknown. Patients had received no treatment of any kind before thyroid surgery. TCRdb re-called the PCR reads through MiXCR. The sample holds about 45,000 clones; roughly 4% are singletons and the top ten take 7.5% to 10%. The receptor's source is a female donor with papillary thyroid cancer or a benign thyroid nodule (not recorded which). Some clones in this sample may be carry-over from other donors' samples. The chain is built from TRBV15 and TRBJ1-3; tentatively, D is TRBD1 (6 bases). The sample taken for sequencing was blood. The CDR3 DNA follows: TGTGCCACCAGCCCCTCGCGGGACATCGGAAACACCATATATTTT. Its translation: CATSPSRDIGNTIYF.